This TCR beta chain came from a study of control samples from healthy donors and cancer patients. The CDR3 runs 14 residues. The V segment lost 5 bases and the J segment 4 bases; nucleotides outside the gene matches: 4. Germline V lookup: CDR1 SNHLY, CDR2 FYNNEI. Clones were read by immunoSEQ multiplex PCR, and TCRdb kept only the in-frame ones, dropping some. The repertoire has about 130,000 clones, about 95% of them found once; the top ten carry over 12%. This rearrangement joins TRBV2 to TRBJ2-5; 10 bases are a match to TRBD1. Sequencing was carried out using PBMCs. This clonotype was obtained from a man aged 55 to 70 with colorectal cancer. The CDR3 here is CASSHDRGRETQYF. The DNA of the CDR3 is TGTGCCAGCAGTCACGACAGGGGGCGAGAGACCCAGTACTTC.